This is a list of T cell receptor beta chains from one sample in a study of Graves' ophthalmopathy and Graves' hyperthyroidism. TCRdb re-analysed the multiplex PCR reads in MiXCR, keeping a single row per CDR3 protein. The data contain about 500,000 distinct CDR3 sequences, approximately 15% of them seen just once; the ten biggest clones take up about 10%. Sequencing input: blood. The receptor source for this set is a woman in her 30s with Graves' ophthalmopathy. CDR3s include the opening cysteine and the closing phenylalanine or tryptophan. The D gene is left open where the match is weak. Not all rows give a size; the values are once, few, many and, for expanded clones, a class.

DNA: TGTGCCAGCAGTTACCCATTCCACTACTGGACCCAAGGTGTCAAAAACATTAAGTACTTC; CDR3: CASSYPFHYWTQGVKNIKYF; length: 20; D: -; size: many; V: TRBV6-2/TRBV6-3; J: TRBJ2-4
DNA: TGTGCCAGCAGCTTATCTGCGACCAGGGGCATTCAGTACTTC; CDR3: CASSLSATRGIQYF; length: 14; D: -; size: many; V: TRBV5-8; J: TRBJ2-4
DNA: TGTGCCCCCACGGGGGAGGACTCTTGCAATCAGCCCCAGCATTTT; CDR3: CAPTGEDSCNQPQHF; length: 15; D: -; size: -; V: TRBV30; J: TRBJ1-5
DNA: TGTGCTAGTGGCTTGGCTCGGGACCTCTCCTACGAGCAGTACTTC; CDR3: CASGLARDLSYEQYF; length: 15; D: -; size: once; V: TRBV12-5; J: TRBJ2-7
DNA: TGTGCCAGCAGTCTTACCTTGGGGGGGCGCGAACTCTATGGCTACGCCTTC; CDR3: CASSLTLGGRELYGYAF; length: 17; D: -; size: many; V: TRBV28; J: TRBJ1-2
DNA: TGTGCCACAGTTATGGGACAGGGCCGCGAGCAGTACTTC; CDR3: CATVMGQGREQYF; length: 13; D: TRBD1; size: many; V: TRBV6-5; J: TRBJ2-7
DNA: TGTGCCAGCCCACCGATTAGCAATCAGCCCCAGCATTTT; CDR3: CASPPISNQPQHF; length: 13; D: -; size: many; V: TRBV9; J: TRBJ1-5
DNA: TGTGCTAGTGGTCTCCACCCAGGGGGGCCCGGTTTCGATAATTCACCCCTCCACTTT; CDR3: CASGLHPGGPGFDNSPLHF; length: 19; D: TRBD1; size: -; V: TRBV12-5; J: TRBJ1-6
DNA: TGCGCCAGCAGCTTGTTGGTGGGATCCTACGAGCAGTACTTC; CDR3: CASSLLVGSYEQYF; length: 14; D: -; size: -; V: TRBV5-1; J: TRBJ2-7
DNA: TGTGCCAGCAGTCCGACAGGGCGGAATTCACCCCTCCACTTT; CDR3: CASSPTGRNSPLHF; length: 14; D: TRBD1; size: many; V: TRBV14; J: TRBJ1-6
DNA: TGTGCCAGCAGCCAAGGGGGCTACGAGCAGTACTTC; CDR3: CASSQGGYEQYF; length: 12; D: -; size: many; V: TRBV6-6; J: TRBJ2-7
DNA: TGTGCTAGTACTCCTTACCGGGGGTCGAACACTGAAGCTTTCTTT; CDR3: CASTPYRGSNTEAFF; length: 15; D: -; size: many; V: TRBV19; J: TRBJ1-1
DNA: TGTGCCACCAGCAGAGATCTCCACAGGGTGAGCTCCTACGAGCAGTACTTC; CDR3: CATSRDLHRVSSYEQYF; length: 17; D: -; size: many; V: TRBV15; J: TRBJ2-7
DNA: TGTGCCAGCAGGGGGACAGGCTCTAACACTGAAGCTTTCTTT; CDR3: CASRGTGSNTEAFF; length: 14; D: TRBD1; size: many; V: TRBV2; J: TRBJ1-1
DNA: TGTGCCAGCAGTTATAAAGGGTCCTACTACGAGCAGTACTTC; CDR3: CASSYKGSYYEQYF; length: 14; D: -; size: many; V: TRBV28; J: TRBJ2-7
DNA: TGTGCCAGCACCAAAGTATATAGCAATCAGCCCCAGCATTTT; CDR3: CASTKVYSNQPQHF; length: 14; D: -; size: many; V: TRBV12-3/TRBV12-4; J: TRBJ1-5
DNA: TGTGCCAGCAGTTTCGACGGAGGGCATTCACCCCTCCACTTT; CDR3: CASSFDGGHSPLHF; length: 14; D: -; size: many; V: TRBV12-3/TRBV12-4; J: TRBJ1-6
DNA: TGTGCCACCAGCAGACCCGCCGGACAGGGAATTGGCTACACCTTC; CDR3: CATSRPAGQGIGYTF; length: 15; D: TRBD1; size: many; V: TRBV15; J: TRBJ1-2
DNA: TGTGCCAGCAGCCAACCTGAGACAGGGGGGTACGAGCAGTACTTC; CDR3: CASSQPETGGYEQYF; length: 15; D: TRBD1; size: many; V: TRBV7-8; J: TRBJ2-7
DNA: TGTGCCAGCAGTCCCCTCACCGCCTACGAGCAGTACTTC; CDR3: CASSPLTAYEQYF; length: 13; D: -; size: many; V: TRBV27; J: TRBJ2-7
DNA: TGTGCCAGCAGCCAGGATCTAGCCAAAAACATTCAGTACTTC; CDR3: CASSQDLAKNIQYF; length: 14; D: -; size: -; V: TRBV3-1; J: TRBJ2-4
DNA: TGTGCCAGCAGTCCCAGGACAGGGGGCCGGATAATCTCCTACGAGCAGTACTTC; CDR3: CASSPRTGGRIISYEQYF; length: 18; D: TRBD1; size: few; V: TRBV28; J: TRBJ2-7
DNA: TGTGCCAGCTCTACCAGCAGGGAGACCTACGAGCAGTACTTC; CDR3: CASSTSRETYEQYF; length: 14; D: -; size: many; V: TRBV18; J: TRBJ2-7
DNA: TGCGCCAGCAGCACTAGCGGGACGAACACCGGGGAGCTGTTTTTT; CDR3: CASSTSGTNTGELFF; length: 15; D: TRBD2; size: few; V: TRBV5-1; J: TRBJ2-2